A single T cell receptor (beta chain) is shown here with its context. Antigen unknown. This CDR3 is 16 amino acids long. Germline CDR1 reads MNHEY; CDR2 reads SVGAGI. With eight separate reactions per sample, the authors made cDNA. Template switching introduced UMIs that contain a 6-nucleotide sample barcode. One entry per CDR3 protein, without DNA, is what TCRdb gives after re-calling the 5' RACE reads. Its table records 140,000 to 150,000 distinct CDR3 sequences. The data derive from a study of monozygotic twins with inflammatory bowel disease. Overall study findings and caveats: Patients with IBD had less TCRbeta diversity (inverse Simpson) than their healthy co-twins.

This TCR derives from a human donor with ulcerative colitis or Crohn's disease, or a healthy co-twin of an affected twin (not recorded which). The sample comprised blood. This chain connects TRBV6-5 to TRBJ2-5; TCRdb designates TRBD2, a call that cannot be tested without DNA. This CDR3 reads CASSYTGTSGGETQYF.